A selection of T cell receptor beta chains follows, all from one sample in a study of blood T cell repertoires in COVID-19. Sequencing was performed with immunoSEQ multiplex PCR; in TCRdb, only in-frame clones are kept and a portion is missing. This table holds 65,000 to 95,000 clones, approximately 90% found once. The sequenced sample consisted of peripheral blood. These receptors all come from a man in his fifties or sixties with active COVID-19. Each CDR3 is given with its conserved first and last residue. A D gene is named only where the DNA matches it firmly. Size tells how often a clone was seen (once, few, many) or the class of an expanded clone, and some rows leave it out.

J,length,V,D,size,CDR3,DNA
TRBJ1-1,14,TRBV3-1/TRBV3-2,.,once,CASSQAAGVAEAFF,TGTGCCAGCAGCCAAGCCGCCGGGGTGGCTGAAGCTTTCTTT
TRBJ2-3,11,TRBV9,.,.,CASSATDTQYF,TGTGCCAGCAGCGCGACAGATACGCAGTATTTT
TRBJ2-1,15,TRBV11-3,TRBD2,.,CASSPPQRGWNEQFF,TGTGCCAGCAGCCCCCCCCAGCGGGGGTGGAATGAGCAGTTCTTC
TRBJ1-4,15,TRBV19,TRBD1,.,CASSSSTGVFEKLFF,TGTGCCAGTAGTTCCAGTACAGGGGTCTTTGAAAAACTGTTTTTT
TRBJ1-2,15,TRBV5-1,.,.,CASSRDGDSNYGYTF,TGCGCCAGCAGCCGGGACGGGGACTCTAACTATGGCTACACCTTC
TRBJ2-7,14,TRBV7-2,.,.,CASSRDHLFREQYF,TGTGCCAGCTCTCGGGATCACCTTTTCCGGGAGCAGTACTTC
TRBJ1-5,19,TRBV27,.,.,CASSPDRWRTGGPNQPQHF,TGTGCCAGCAGTCCCGATAGATGGAGGACGGGGGGACCCAATCAGCCCCAGCATTTT
TRBJ1-1,14,TRBV6-6,TRBD1,.,CASRRGQGNTEAFF,TGTGCCAGCAGACGGGGACAGGGGAACACTGAAGCTTTCTTT
TRBJ2-1,17,TRBV11-2,.,.,CASSLVGPRGSYNEQFF,TGTGCCAGCAGCTTAGTTGGGCCTAGGGGTAGCTACAATGAGCAGTTCTTC
TRBJ2-3,14,TRBV19,.,.,CASSIRGGTDTQYF,TGTGCCAGTAGTATACGCGGGGGCACAGATACGCAGTATTTT
TRBJ2-7,15,TRBV28,.,once,CASSSPFRGSYEQYF,TGTGCCAGCAGTTCACCCTTCCGGGGCTCCTACGAGCAGTACTTC
TRBJ1-2,16,TRBV27,.,.,CASSLSAGILNYGYTF,TGTGCCAGCAGTTTATCGGCAGGCATCCTCAACTATGGCTACACCTTC
TRBJ2-2,17,TRBV4-1,.,once,CASSPPLRGRFTGELFF,TGCGCCAGCAGCCCCCCTTTAAGAGGGAGGTTCACCGGGGAGCTGTTTTTT
TRBJ1-2,16,TRBV15,.,.,CATSRFKDSSNYGYTF,TGTGCCACCAGCAGATTCAAGGACAGCTCTAACTATGGCTACACCTTC
TRBJ2-1,12,TRBV7-9,.,once,CASSLVGRDTFF,TGTGCCAGCAGCTTAGTTGGCAGGGATACGTTCTTC
TRBJ1-2,14,TRBV4-3,.,.,CASSQDPPYYGYTF,TGCGCCAGCAGCCAAGATCCCCCCTACTATGGCTACACCTTC
TRBJ2-7,17,TRBV5-6,.,.,CASSLATSIFMFGEQYF,TGTGCCAGCAGCTTGGCGACTAGTATATTTATGTTTGGCGAGCAGTACTTC
TRBJ1-2,16,TRBV6-1,TRBD1,.,CASSEGTGGLRYGYTF,TGTGCCAGCAGTGAGGGGACAGGGGGCCTGCGGTATGGCTACACCTTC
TRBJ2-1,18,TRBV11-3,TRBD2,.,CASSLRGSGGQVYNEQFF,TGTGCCAGCAGCTTAAGGGGTAGCGGGGGCCAAGTCTACAATGAGCAGTTCTTC
TRBJ2-2,16,TRBV5-4,TRBD2,.,CASSSRSGSTPGELFF,TGTGCCAGCAGCTCGCGTAGCGGGAGTACCCCCGGGGAGCTGTTTTTT
TRBJ2-7,17,TRBV9,.,.,CASSPSPLARGNHEQYF,TGTGCCAGCAGCCCGAGCCCGCTAGCCCGGGGTAACCACGAGCAGTACTTC
TRBJ2-3,14,TRBV25-1,.,once,CASSDTGNTDTQYF,TGTGCCAGCAGTGACACGGGTAACACAGATACGCAGTATTTT
TRBJ1-5,14,TRBV10-3,.,.,CAISAGGIFQPQHF,TGTGCCATCAGTGCGGGGGGTATATTCCAGCCCCAGCATTTT
TRBJ2-1,18,TRBV11-3,TRBD2,.,CASSLTAGGPASYNEQFF,TGTGCCAGCAGCTTAACGGCGGGAGGGCCCGCCTCCTACAATGAGCAGTTCTTC
TRBJ2-5,17,TRBV14,TRBD2,few,CASSQGFKSGRLETQYF,TGTGCCAGCAGCCAAGGTTTTAAGAGCGGGAGGCTCGAGACCCAGTACTTC
TRBJ2-2,18,TRBV9,TRBD1,.,CASSVSMVGTENTGELFF,TGTGCCAGCAGCGTATCTATGGTGGGGACAGAGAACACCGGGGAGCTGTTTTTT
TRBJ2-5,16,TRBV24-1,TRBD1,.,CATSDFPDRDGGTQYF,TGTGCCACCAGTGATTTTCCGGACAGGGACGGAGGGACCCAGTACTTC
TRBJ1-2,13,TRBV15,TRBD1,.,CATSPDRNYGYTF,TGTGCCACCAGCCCGGACAGGAACTATGGCTACACCTTC
TRBJ2-1,15,TRBV5-4,.,.,CASSFTGGPNNEQFF,TGTGCCAGCAGCTTCACCGGGGGACCCAACAATGAGCAGTTCTTC
TRBJ2-7,16,TRBV10-1,.,.,CASITAGRVRSYEQYF,TGCGCCAGCATCACGGCGGGGCGGGTTCGCTCCTACGAGCAGTACTTC
TRBJ2-2,14,TRBV7-2,.,.,CASSLAANTGELFF,TGTGCCAGCAGCTTGGCCGCGAACACCGGGGAGCTGTTTTTT
TRBJ1-6,14,TRBV18,TRBD1,.,CASSTGTGNSPLHF,TGTGCCAGCTCAACGGGGACAGGGAATTCACCCCTCCACTTT
TRBJ2-2,14,TRBV6-5,.,.,CASSYKGLTGELFF,TGTGCCAGCAGTTATAAGGGGTTAACCGGGGAGCTGTTTTTT
TRBJ2-1,13,TRBV30,.,.,CAWRPVGGNEQFF,TGTGCCTGGAGACCTGTTGGGGGGAATGAGCAGTTCTTC
TRBJ2-2,14,TRBV28,.,.,CASGAIGGTGELFF,TGTGCCAGCGGGGCAATCGGGGGCACCGGGGAGCTGTTTTTT
TRBJ1-1,11,TRBV28,.,.,CASIGNTEAFF,TGTGCCAGCATCGGGAACACTGAAGCTTTCTTT
TRBJ2-2,19,TRBV5-1,TRBD2,.,CASSTGLAGGGANTGELFF,TGCGCCAGCAGCACGGGACTAGCGGGAGGAGGGGCGAACACCGGGGAGCTGTTTTTT
TRBJ2-1,17,TRBV24-1,.,.,CATSDLLCMVIYNEQFF,TGTGCCACCAGTGATTTGCTATGTATGGTAATCTACAATGAGCAGTTCTTC
TRBJ2-1,14,TRBV6-5,.,once,CASGGLSRGFEQFF,TGTGCCAGCGGCGGACTATCTAGGGGCTTTGAGCAGTTCTTC
TRBJ2-3,15,TRBV9,.,.,CASSGEGWSTDTQYF,TGTGCCAGCAGCGGTGAGGGTTGGAGCACAGATACGCAGTATTTT
TRBJ2-3,18,TRBV7-2,TRBD1,few,CASSFERWRTGITDTQYF,TGTGCCAGCAGCTTTGAAAGGTGGCGGACAGGGATCACAGATACGCAGTATTTT
TRBJ2-7,16,TRBV28,.,.,CASSFLWSRALYEQYF,TGTGCCAGCAGTTTTCTATGGTCCAGGGCTTTGTACGAGCAGTACTTC
TRBJ2-7,16,TRBV5-8,TRBD1,.,CASSHTPGTGKSEQYF,TGTGCCAGCAGCCACACACCCGGGACAGGGAAATCCGAGCAGTACTTC
TRBJ1-1,13,TRBV6-5,.,.,CASSPRTLTEAFF,TGTGCCAGCAGCCCGAGGACATTAACTGAAGCTTTCTTT
TRBJ2-5,13,TRBV19,.,.,CASSMYRGETQYF,TGTGCCAGTAGTATGTACCGGGGAGAGACCCAGTACTTC
TRBJ2-7,18,TRBV6-2/TRBV6-3,TRBD2,.,CASSYARSGGAPNYEQYF,TGTGCCAGCAGTTACGCCCGTAGCGGGGGGGCTCCAAACTACGAGCAGTACTTC
TRBJ1-5,17,TRBV4-1,.,.,CASSQDPQGGFRQPQHF,TGCGCCAGCAGCCAAGATCCGCAGGGAGGTTTTCGTCAGCCCCAGCATTTT
TRBJ1-1,13,TRBV7-8,.,.,CASSREEFTEAFF,TGTGCCAGCAGCCGGGAGGAATTCACTGAAGCTTTCTTT
TRBJ2-3,11,TRBV7-9,.,.,CASSISGTLYF,TGTGCCAGCAGCATTAGCGGAACACTGTATTTT
TRBJ1-1,15,TRBV4-1,TRBD1,.,CASSLLDRVGTEAFF,TGCGCCAGCAGCCTCCTGGACAGGGTTGGCACTGAAGCTTTCTTT
TRBJ2-5,16,TRBV5-4,.,.,CASSYDRIRGQETQYF,TGTGCCAGCAGCTATGACAGGATAAGGGGCCAAGAGACCCAGTACTTC
TRBJ2-5,16,TRBV5-4,.,.,CASSPGGSWGGETQYF,TGTGCCAGCAGCCCTGGGGGGTCGTGGGGTGGAGAGACCCAGTACTTC
TRBJ2-4,14,TRBV7-2,.,.,CASSSGAAKNIQYF,TGTGCCAGCAGCTCTGGGGCGGCCAAAAACATTCAGTACTTC
TRBJ1-1,15,TRBV3-1/TRBV3-2,.,.,CASSQAPTGNTEAFF,TGTGCCAGCAGCCAAGCCCCTACAGGGAACACTGAAGCTTTCTTT
TRBJ2-5,15,TRBV5-4,.,.,CASSSSGTGQETQYF,TGTGCCAGCAGTTCCTCGGGAACAGGGCAAGAGACCCAGTACTTC
TRBJ2-2,13,TRBV5-1,TRBD1,.,CASRGQVSGELFF,TGCGCCAGCAGAGGACAGGTTTCCGGGGAGCTGTTTTTT
TRBJ1-4,13,TRBV19,.,.,CASSLTWYEKLFF,TGTGCCAGTAGTCTAACCTGGTACGAAAAACTGTTTTTT
TRBJ1-2,15,TRBV5-4,TRBD1,.,CASSWQGARGYGYTF,TGTGCCAGCAGCTGGCAGGGGGCCAGGGGCTATGGCTACACCTTC
TRBJ1-4,16,TRBV4-1,.,.,CASSPPTAATNEKLFF,TGCGCCAGCAGCCCTCCGACTGCTGCAACTAATGAAAAACTGTTTTTT
TRBJ1-2,14,TRBV6-2/TRBV6-3,.,once,CASSWQGIPYGYTF,TGTGCCAGCAGTTGGCAGGGGATACCCTATGGCTACACCTTC